The next 17 T cell receptor beta chains were all read from a single sample in a study of CD8 T cells in Susac syndrome (dated by TCRdb to 2018 to 2020). The method behind the library was the immunoSEQ multiplex PCR assay. RNA was extracted using the RNeasy kit, and about 0.45 to 1 ug of the RNA was reverse transcribed with random hexamers. Clones were called with MiXCR by TCRdb after fastp trimmed the public reads at Q25, and only in-frame beta chains were retained. CDR3 protein duplicates are merged, each entry listing the most common genes and DNA. A total of 150,000 or so distinct CDR3 sequences appear in this sample, about 94% of them only once. Clones ranked in the top ten supply 0.2% to 0.25% of the sample. Material: CD8+ T cells from PBMCs. The source is a human donor with multiple sclerosis.

J is TRBJ1-2 and V is TRBV9, with D perhaps TRBD1 (5 bases). CDR1 and CDR2 (germline): SGDLS, YYNGEE. Trimming shortened V by 0 bases and J by 5 bases, and 11 bases separated the two germline ends. The CDR3 is 14 residues long. The CDR3 spells CASSVGVGAYGYTF. The CDR3 DNA reads as TGTGCCAGCAGCGTAGGTGTCGGGGCTTATGGCTACACCTTC.

The chain joins TRBV2 to TRBJ2-3; no clear D. V lost 8 bases, J lost 11 bases, and 14 bases lay in between. The CDR3 sequence is 11 residues long. Germline V gives CDR1 SNHLY, CDR2 FYNNEI. CDR3 nucleotide sequence: TGTGCCAGCGATGACTCTCTTTTGCAGTATTTT. Protein: CASDDSLLQYF.

The rearrangement uses TRBV7-9 and TRBJ1-2; 7 bases are shared with TRBD1. This CDR3 has 15 amino acids. Germline lookup yields CDR1 SEHNR and CDR2 FQNEAQ (reference sequence). The V gene end was trimmed by 4 bases and the J gene end by 6 bases; junction bases not matched to a gene: 11. CDR3 sequence reads: CASSSTLTGNHGYTF. The CDR3 DNA reads TGTGCCAGCAGCTCTACGCTGACAGGGAATCATGGCTACACCTTC.

V and J are TRBV14 and TRBJ1-1; D is possibly TRBD1 (5 bases). The CDR3 covers 12 residues. The germline V and J ends were trimmed by 2 bases and 8 bases, with 9 bases remaining between them. Germline V gives CDR1 SGHDN, CDR2 FVKESK. CDR3 protein: CASSQWGREAFF. The CDR3, as DNA: TGTGCCAGCAGCCAATGGGGCAGGGAAGCTTTCTTT.

V is TRBV13 and J is TRBJ1-2; 10 bases are shared with TRBD1. After removal of 5 bases from V and 8 bases from J, the junction contained 5 bases not matched to a gene. The V gene's germline CDR1 is PRHDT and CDR2 FYEKMQ (reference sequence). The CDR3 length is 13 residues. The CDR3 sequence is CASSADRGHGYTF. In DNA, the CDR3 is TGTGCCAGCAGCGCCGACAGGGGGCACGGCTACACCTTC.

The V and J genes are TRBV29-1 and TRBJ1-2; 7 bases line up with TRBD1. Germline lookup yields CDR1 SQVTM and CDR2 ANQGSEA. The CDR3 extends over 13 amino acids. Unmatched junction bases numbered 7, after V lost 4 bases and J lost 5 bases. Written as DNA, the CDR3 is TGCAGCGTTGTGGAGGGACAGCAGTATGGCTACACCTTC. Residues: CSVVEGQQYGYTF.

This clonotype was found once. The V gene is TRBV12-3 or TRBV12-4, the J gene TRBJ1-4; D unclear. The V end lost 8 bases, the J end lost 8 bases, and 18 bases lay between the germline ends. The CDR3 length is 14 residues. Written as DNA, the CDR3 is TGTGCCAGCGGCCGGATGGGAAAGGGAGAAAAACTGTTTTTT. It is translated as CASGRMGKGEKLFF.

The chain recombines TRBV12-3 or TRBV12-4 with TRBJ1-6, with D uncertain. The CDR3 runs 14 residues. V gave up 5 bases and J gave up 5 bases, with 10 bases separating them. CDR3 protein: CASSPPEDNSPLHF. As DNA, the CDR3 is TGTGCCAGCAGTCCCCCTGAGGATAATTCACCCCTCCACTTT.

The chain has TRBV6-2 or TRBV6-3 and TRBJ1-6; 8 bases are a match to TRBD1. CDR3 length: 16 residues. CDR1 MNHEY and CDR2 SVGEGT come from the germline V gene. V was clipped by 2 bases and J by 8 bases; unmatched bases: 8. The CDR3 DNA is TGTGCCAGCAGTTACATACCACAGGGGGATGATTCACCCCTCCACTTT. Its protein product is CASSYIPQGDDSPLHF.

The genes are TRBV20-1 and TRBJ2-1, with no clear D. This CDR3 is 14 amino acids long. With 4 bases removed from V and 4 bases from J, the gap between germline ends came to 14 bases. Germline V gene data show CDR1 as DFQATT and CDR2 as SNEGSKA (reference sequence). In DNA form, the CDR3 reads TGCAGTGCTAAGAGGCTGCCAAGATACAATGAGCAGTTCTTC. It translates to CSAKRLPRYNEQFF.

The rearrangement joins TRBV5-4 to TRBJ1-6, with D perhaps matching TRBD1 (5 bases). Germline V gives CDR1 SGHNT, CDR2 YYREEE (reference sequence). The CDR3 loop spans 15 amino acids. V was shortened by 4 bases and J by 10 bases, with 18 bases between the two germline ends. Here the CDR3 reads CASSPGSPPPSPLHF. DNA for the CDR3: TGTGCCAGCAGCCCAGGGAGTCCCCCCCCCTCACCCCTCCACTTT.

This clonotype was recorded a few times. CDR3: CASSVGGGNYGYTF. The CDR3 DNA reads TGTGCCAGCAGCGTTGGCGGGGGAAACTATGGCTACACCTTC. V usage is TRBV9 and J usage is TRBJ1-2; D perhaps matches TRBD1 (5 bases). Trimming removed 2 bases at V and 2 bases at J, with 10 bases between. Germline assignment: CDR1 SGDLS and CDR2 YYNGEE. The length of the CDR3 is 14 residues.

This chain connects TRBV28 to TRBJ2-7, with D unresolved. The germline CDR1 and CDR2 sequences are MDHEN and SYDVKM. Trimming pared 5 bases from V and 5 bases from J, leaving 10 bases between. This CDR3 contains 12 residues. The CDR3 region is CASSLPGDEQYF. The CDR3 DNA reads TGTGCCAGCAGTCTCCCAGGCGACGAGCAGTACTTC. Variable domain in full (rest from reference TRBV28 and TRBJ2-7): DVKVTQSSRYLVKRTGEKVFLECVQDMDHENMFWYRQDPGLGLRLIYFSYDVKMKEKGDIPEGYSVSREKKERFSLILESASTNQTSMYLCASSLPGDEQYFGPGTRLTVT.

CDR3 coding DNA: TGTGCCAGCAGTGAGGGGGGGCTACACAATGAGCAGTTCTTC. Translation: CASSEGGLHNEQFF. V and J are TRBV25-1 and TRBJ2-1, with D possibly matching TRBD2 (7 bases). V lost 3 bases and J lost 5, with 11 bases in between. Germline V gene data show CDR1 as MGHDK and CDR2 as SYGVNS. The CDR3 extends over 14 amino acids.

The chain couples TRBV4-2 to TRBJ2-5; D is uncertain. Germline lookup yields CDR1 LGHNA and CDR2 YNFKEQ. This CDR3 comprises 13 residues. V was clipped by 1 base and J by 5 bases, with 8 bases between them. CDR3 amino acids: CASSQGLGETQYF. In nucleotides, the CDR3 is TGTGCCAGCAGCCAAGGATTGGGGGAGACCCAGTACTTC.

The rearrangement joins TRBV9 to TRBJ2-1, with TRBD1 matching over 9 bases. After removal of 0 bases from V and 0 bases from J, the junction contained 16 bases not matched to a gene. Germline CDR1 is SGDLS and CDR2 is YYNGEE. This CDR3 spans 21 amino acids. The DNA of the CDR3 is TGTGCCAGCAGCGTAGAGGGGTGGATGGGGAAGACAGGGGGCTCCTACAATGAGCAGTTCTTC. Protein sequence: CASSVEGWMGKTGGSYNEQFF.

V usage is TRBV6-2 or TRBV6-3 and J usage is TRBJ1-1; the D gene is possibly TRBD1 (5 bases). Germline CDR1 is MNHEY and CDR2 is SVGEGT. V lost 2 bases and J lost 1, with 8 bases in between. CDR3 length: 14 amino acids. The CDR3 sequence: CASSYADRNTEAFF. CDR3 DNA sequence: TGTGCCAGCAGTTACGCCGACAGGAACACTGAAGCTTTCTTT.